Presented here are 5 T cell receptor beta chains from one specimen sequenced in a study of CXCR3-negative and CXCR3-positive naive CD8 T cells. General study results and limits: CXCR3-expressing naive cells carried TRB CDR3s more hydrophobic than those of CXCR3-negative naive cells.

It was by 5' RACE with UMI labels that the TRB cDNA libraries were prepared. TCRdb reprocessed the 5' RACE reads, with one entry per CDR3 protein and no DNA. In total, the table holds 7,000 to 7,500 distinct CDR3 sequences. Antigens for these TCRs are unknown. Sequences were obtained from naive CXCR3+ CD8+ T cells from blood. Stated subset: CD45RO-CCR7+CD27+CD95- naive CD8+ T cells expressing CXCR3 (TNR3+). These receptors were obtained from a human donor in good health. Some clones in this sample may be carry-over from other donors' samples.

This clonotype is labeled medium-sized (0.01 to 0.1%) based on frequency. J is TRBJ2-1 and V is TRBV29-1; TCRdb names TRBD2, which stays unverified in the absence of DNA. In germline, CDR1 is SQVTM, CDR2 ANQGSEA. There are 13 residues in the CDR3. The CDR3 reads CSSGLADYNEQFF.

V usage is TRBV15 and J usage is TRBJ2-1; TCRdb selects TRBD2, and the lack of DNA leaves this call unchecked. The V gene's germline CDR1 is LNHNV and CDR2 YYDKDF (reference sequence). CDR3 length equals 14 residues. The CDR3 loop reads CATRGLAPYNEQFF.

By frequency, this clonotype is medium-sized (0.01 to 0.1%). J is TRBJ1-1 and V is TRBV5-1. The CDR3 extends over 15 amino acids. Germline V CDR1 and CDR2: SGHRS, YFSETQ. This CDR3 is CASSSPLGLNTEAFF.

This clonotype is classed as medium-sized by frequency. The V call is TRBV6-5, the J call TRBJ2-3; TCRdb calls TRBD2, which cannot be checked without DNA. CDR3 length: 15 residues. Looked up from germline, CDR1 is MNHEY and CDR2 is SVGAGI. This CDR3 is CASSYSTTLAGEQYF.

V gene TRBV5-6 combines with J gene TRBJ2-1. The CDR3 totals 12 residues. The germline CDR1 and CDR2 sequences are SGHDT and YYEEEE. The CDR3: CASSLPTGEQFF.